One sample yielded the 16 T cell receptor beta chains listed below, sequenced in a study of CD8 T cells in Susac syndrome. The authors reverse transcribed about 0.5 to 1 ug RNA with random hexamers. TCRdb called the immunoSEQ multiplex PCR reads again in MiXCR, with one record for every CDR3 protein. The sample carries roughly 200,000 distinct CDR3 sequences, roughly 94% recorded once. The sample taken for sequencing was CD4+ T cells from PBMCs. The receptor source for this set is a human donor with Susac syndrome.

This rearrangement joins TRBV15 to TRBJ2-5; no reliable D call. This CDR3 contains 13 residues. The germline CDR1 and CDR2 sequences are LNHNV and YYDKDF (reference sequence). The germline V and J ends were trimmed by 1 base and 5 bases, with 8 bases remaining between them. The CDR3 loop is CATSRGFVETQYF. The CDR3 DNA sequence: TGTGCCACCAGCAGAGGTTTTGTGGAGACCCAGTACTTC.

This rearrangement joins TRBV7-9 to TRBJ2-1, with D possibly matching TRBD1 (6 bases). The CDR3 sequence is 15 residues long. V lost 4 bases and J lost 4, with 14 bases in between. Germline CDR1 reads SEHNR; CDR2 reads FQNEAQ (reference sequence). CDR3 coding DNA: TGTGCCAGCAGCTCCCTCCCCAGGGGATACAATGAGCAGTTCTTC. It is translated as CASSSLPRGYNEQFF.

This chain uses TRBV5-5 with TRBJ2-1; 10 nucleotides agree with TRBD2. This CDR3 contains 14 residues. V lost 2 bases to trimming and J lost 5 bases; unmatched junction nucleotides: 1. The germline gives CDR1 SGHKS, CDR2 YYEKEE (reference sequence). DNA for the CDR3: TGTGCCAGCAGCTTACTAGCGGGAAACAATGAGCAGTTCTTC. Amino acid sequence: CASSLLAGNNEQFF.

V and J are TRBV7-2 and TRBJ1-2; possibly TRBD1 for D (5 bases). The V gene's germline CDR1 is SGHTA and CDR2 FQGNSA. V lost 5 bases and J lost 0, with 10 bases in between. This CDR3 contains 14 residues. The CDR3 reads CASSRQGSNYGYTF. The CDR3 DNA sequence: TGTGCCAGCAGCCGGCAGGGATCTAACTATGGCTACACCTTC.

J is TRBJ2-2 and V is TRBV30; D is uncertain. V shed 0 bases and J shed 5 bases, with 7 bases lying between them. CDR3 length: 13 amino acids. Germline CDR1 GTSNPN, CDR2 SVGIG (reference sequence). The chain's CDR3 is CAWSVEGTGELFF. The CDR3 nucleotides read TGTGCCTGGAGTGTTGAAGGAACCGGGGAGCTGTTTTTT.

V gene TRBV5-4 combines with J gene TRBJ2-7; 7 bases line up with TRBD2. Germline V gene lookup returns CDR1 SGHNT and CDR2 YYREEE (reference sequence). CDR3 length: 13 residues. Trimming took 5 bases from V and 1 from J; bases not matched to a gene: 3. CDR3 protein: CASRVAGSYEQYF. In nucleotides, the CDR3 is TGTGCCAGCAGAGTAGCGGGTTCCTACGAGCAGTACTTC.

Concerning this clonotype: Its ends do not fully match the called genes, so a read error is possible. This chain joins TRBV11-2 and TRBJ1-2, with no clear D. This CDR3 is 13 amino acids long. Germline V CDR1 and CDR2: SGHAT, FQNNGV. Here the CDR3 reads CASSPEVWTDWSF. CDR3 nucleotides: TGTGCCAGCAGCCCAGAGGTCTGGACGGATTGGTCCTTC.

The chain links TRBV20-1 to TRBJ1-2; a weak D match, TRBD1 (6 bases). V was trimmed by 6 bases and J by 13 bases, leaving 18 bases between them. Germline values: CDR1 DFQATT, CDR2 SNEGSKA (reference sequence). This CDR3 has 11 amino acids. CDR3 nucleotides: TGCAGTGCCCACCGGACAGAATTCGTCACCTTC. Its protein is CSAHRTEFVTF.

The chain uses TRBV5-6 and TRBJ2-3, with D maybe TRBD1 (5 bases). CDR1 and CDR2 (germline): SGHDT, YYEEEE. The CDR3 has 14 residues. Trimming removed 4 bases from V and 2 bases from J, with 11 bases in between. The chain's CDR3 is CASSRQFTTDTQYF. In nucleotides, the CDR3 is TGTGCCAGCAGCAGACAGTTCACCACAGATACGCAGTATTTT.

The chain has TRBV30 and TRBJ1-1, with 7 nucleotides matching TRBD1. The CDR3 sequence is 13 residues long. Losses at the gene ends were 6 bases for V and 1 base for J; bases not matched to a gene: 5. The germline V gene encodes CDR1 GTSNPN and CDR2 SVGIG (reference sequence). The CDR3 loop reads CACYRGRNTEAFF. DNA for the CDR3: TGTGCCTGCTACAGGGGTCGGAACACTGAAGCTTTCTTT.

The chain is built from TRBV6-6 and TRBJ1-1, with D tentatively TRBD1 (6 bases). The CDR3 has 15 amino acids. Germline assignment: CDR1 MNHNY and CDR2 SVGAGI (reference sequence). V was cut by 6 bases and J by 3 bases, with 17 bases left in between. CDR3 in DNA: TGTGCCAGCAGGGCGATACAGGGTCCGGACACTGAAGCTTTCTTT. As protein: CASRAIQGPDTEAFF.

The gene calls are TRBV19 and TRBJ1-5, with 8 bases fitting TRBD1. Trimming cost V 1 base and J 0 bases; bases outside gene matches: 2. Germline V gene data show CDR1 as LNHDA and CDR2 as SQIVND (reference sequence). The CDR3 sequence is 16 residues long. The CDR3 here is CASSIVTGGSNQPQHF. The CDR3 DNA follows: TGTGCCAGTAGTATAGTAACAGGGGGTAGCAATCAGCCCCAGCATTTT.

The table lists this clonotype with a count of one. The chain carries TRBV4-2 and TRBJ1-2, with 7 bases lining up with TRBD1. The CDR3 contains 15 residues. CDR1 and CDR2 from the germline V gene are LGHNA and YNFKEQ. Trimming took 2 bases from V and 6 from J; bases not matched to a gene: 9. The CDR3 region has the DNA TGTGCCAGCAGCCAACGAGACAGGGCGCATCATGGCTACACCTTC. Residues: CASSQRDRAHHGYTF.

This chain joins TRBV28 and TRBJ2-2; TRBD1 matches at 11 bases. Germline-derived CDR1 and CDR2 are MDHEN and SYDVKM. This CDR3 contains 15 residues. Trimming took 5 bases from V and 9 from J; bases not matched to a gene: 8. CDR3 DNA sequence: TGTGCCAGCAGTCGGGACAGGGGGTTTCGACGGGAGCTGTTTTTT. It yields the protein CASSRDRGFRRELFF.

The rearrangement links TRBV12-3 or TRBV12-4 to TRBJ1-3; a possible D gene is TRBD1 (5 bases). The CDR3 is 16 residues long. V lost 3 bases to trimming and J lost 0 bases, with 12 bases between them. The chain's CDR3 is CASSFGPGGSGNTIYF. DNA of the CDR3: TGTGCCAGCAGTTTCGGGCCGGGGGGCTCTGGAAACACCATATATTTT.

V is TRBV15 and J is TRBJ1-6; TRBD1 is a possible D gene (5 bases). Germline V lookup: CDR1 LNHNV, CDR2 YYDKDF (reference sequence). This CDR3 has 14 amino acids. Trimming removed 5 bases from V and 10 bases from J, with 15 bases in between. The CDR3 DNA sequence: TGTGCCACCAGCGGGGGACTGTCGCACTCACCCCTCCACTTT. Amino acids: CATSGGLSHSPLHF.